These 26 T cell receptor beta chains originate from one sample sequenced in a study of chemoradiotherapy in HPV16-positive cancers. The protocol was immunoSEQ multiplex PCR, while the TCRdb copy is restricted to in-frame clones and leaves out a portion. The sample lists roughly 15,000 clones, over 70% occurring once. Specimen collection occurred from a patient who underwent chemoradiotherapy. These receptors were taken from a human donor with HPV-associated anogenital cancer.

The rearrangement joins TRBV28 to TRBJ2-1, with TRBD2 matching over 8 bases. This CDR3 has 15 residues. Germline V gene data show CDR1 as MDHEN and CDR2 as SYDVKM. With 9 bases clipped from V and 0 bases from J, the junction kept 7 bases outside the gene matches. The CDR3 protein is CASIRGGHSYNEQFF. CDR3 nucleotides: TGTGCCAGTATTCGGGGGGGCCACTCCTACAATGAGCAGTTCTTC.

The chain is built from TRBV19 and TRBJ2-3; D ambiguous. CDR3 length: 13 amino acids. The V gene lost 6 bases and the J gene lost 0 bases, with 7 bases spanning the gap. Germline-derived CDR1 and CDR2 are LNHDA and SQIVND (reference sequence). In nucleotides, the CDR3 is TGTGCCAGTAGCCGAAGTAGCACAGATACGCAGTATTTT. It translates to CASSRSSTDTQYF.

This rearrangement joins TRBV19 to TRBJ1-6; TRBD1 is a possible D gene (5 bases). Germline V gives CDR1 LNHDA, CDR2 SQIVND (reference sequence). CDR3 length: 15 amino acids. The V end was cut by 9 bases, the J end by 7 bases, with 19 bases between. Written as DNA, the CDR3 is TGTGCCAGCGGCCATGGGGCACTCCAGAATTCACCCCTCCACTTT. Its protein product is CASGHGALQNSPLHF. Full variable domain (outside the CDR3, taken from reference TRBV19 and TRBJ1-6): DGGITQSPKYLFRKEGQNVTLSCEQNLNHDAMYWYRQDPGQGLRLIYYSQIVNDFQKGDIAEGYSVSREKKESFPLTVTSAQKNPTAFYLCASGHGALQNSPLHFGNGTRLTVT.

This chain joins TRBV9 and TRBJ2-3; 12 nucleotides match TRBD2. Germline V gene data show CDR1 as SGDLS and CDR2 as YYNGEE. The CDR3 consists of 16 residues. V dropped 0 bases and J dropped 2; count of bases not matched to a gene: 1. CDR3: CASSVGTSGVTDTQYF. DNA of the CDR3: TGTGCCAGCAGCGTAGGGACTAGCGGGGTCACAGATACGCAGTATTTT. The variable domain in full, completed from reference TRBV9 and TRBJ2-3, reads DSGVTQTPKHLITATGQRVTLRCSPRSGDLSVYWYQQSLDQGLQFLIQYYNGEERAKGNILERFSAQQFPDLHSELNLSSLELGDSALYFCASSVGTSGVTDTQYFGPGTRLTVL.

The chain uses TRBV6-1 and TRBJ2-7; 7 nucleotides align to TRBD1. With 7 bases clipped from V and 3 bases from J, the junction kept 9 bases outside the gene matches. Germline V gene sequence: CDR1 MNHNS, CDR2 SASEGT. This CDR3 is 14 amino acids long. The CDR3 reads CASNSGQSYYEQYF. In nucleotides, the CDR3 is TGTGCCAGCAACTCGGGACAGTCATACTACGAGCAGTACTTC.

The chain links TRBV5-6 to TRBJ2-5; D is unclear. Germline assignment: CDR1 SGHDT and CDR2 YYEEEE. This CDR3 spans 11 amino acids. Trimming shortened V by 4 bases and J by 3 bases, and 4 bases separated the two germline ends. CDR3 region: CASSDKETQYF. CDR3 in DNA: TGTGCCAGCAGCGATAAAGAGACCCAGTACTTC. Supplemented by reference TRBV5-6 and TRBJ2-5, the full variable domain reads DAGVTQSPTHLIKTRGQQVTLRCSPKSGHDTVSWYQQALGQGPQFIFQYYEEEERQRGNFPDRFSGHQFPNYSSELNVNALLLGDSALYLCASSDKETQYFGPGTRLLVL.

The chain couples TRBV7-2 to TRBJ2-1, with 9 nucleotides matching TRBD2. Germline lookup yields CDR1 SGHTA and CDR2 FQGNSA. Trimming removed 4 bases from V and 5 bases from J; junction bases left unmatched: 3. The CDR3 extends over 14 amino acids. The CDR3 sequence is CASSYQRGDNEQFF. In DNA, the CDR3 is TGTGCCAGCAGCTATCAGCGGGGGGACAATGAGCAGTTCTTC.

V is TRBV7-2 and J is TRBJ2-7; D is undetermined. CDR1 and CDR2 from the germline V gene are SGHTA and FQGNSA. V was cut by 4 bases and J by 6 bases, with 16 bases left in between. This CDR3 is built from 14 residues. Here the CDR3 DNA reads TGTGCCAGCAGCTCCCCCCCCGGGCGGTCCGAGCAGTACTTC. As protein: CASSSPPGRSEQYF.

This clone was seen only once. The chain carries TRBV7-2 and TRBJ2-7; D perhaps matches TRBD1 (5 bases). CDR1 and CDR2 from the germline V gene are SGHTA and FQGNSA. V was pared by 4 bases and J by 7 bases, with 14 bases between. The CDR3 spans 13 residues. CDR3 nucleotide sequence: TGTGCCAGCAGCTCACAAGACAGAGGTGAGCAGTACTTC. It translates to CASSSQDRGEQYF.

This clone was picked up a small number of times. This chain connects TRBV7-2 to TRBJ2-1, with unresolved D. V was shortened by 2 bases and J by 4 bases, with 9 bases between the two germline ends. This CDR3 comprises 14 residues. The germline V gene has CDR1 SGHTA and CDR2 FQGNSA. Here the CDR3 DNA reads TGTGCCAGCAGCTTACAGACGGCGTACAATGAGCAGTTCTTC. It codes for CASSLQTAYNEQFF.

J is TRBJ1-1 and V is TRBV6-5, with D possibly TRBD1 on 5 matching bases. The CDR3 has 15 amino acids. Germline loops: CDR1 MNHEY, CDR2 SVGAGI. With 0 bases removed from V and 7 bases from J, the gap between germline ends came to 15 bases. CDR3 nucleotides: TGTGCCAGCAGTTACTCTGTTGTGGCGGGGGTTGAAGCTTTCTTT. Residues: CASSYSVVAGVEAFF.

The CDR3 DNA reads TGTGCCAGCAGCGGGGCTACCTCCTACAATGAGCAGTTCTTC. Protein sequence: CASSGATSYNEQFF. V and J are TRBV5-5 and TRBJ2-1; D may be TRBD1 (5 bases). This CDR3 is 14 amino acids long. The germline gives CDR1 SGHKS, CDR2 YYEKEE (reference sequence). V lost 4 bases and J lost 0, with 8 bases in between.

The chain is built from TRBV28 and TRBJ2-7, with 8 positions matching TRBD2. The length of the CDR3 is 16 residues. Germline CDR1 and CDR2: MDHEN and SYDVKM. V trimming: 8 bases; J trimming: 4 bases; junction bases outside the gene matches: 16. This chain's CDR3 is CASRSPAGGRAYEQYF. The DNA for the CDR3 is TGTGCCAGCCGAAGTCCGGCGGGGGGTAGGGCTTACGAGCAGTACTTC.

V gene TRBV5-1 combines with J gene TRBJ2-5; 7 positions agree with TRBD1. Germline V CDR1 and CDR2: SGHRS, YFSETQ. V lost 4 bases to trimming and J lost 5 bases; unmatched junction nucleotides: 14. The CDR3 runs to 16 residues. The CDR3 DNA reads as TGCGCCAGCAGCCTCAACAGACAGGGTGGGAGCGAGACCCAGTACTTC. Amino acid sequence: CASSLNRQGGSETQYF. The whole variable domain, remainder taken from reference TRBV5-1 and TRBJ2-5, is KAGVTQTPRYLIKTRGQQVTLSCSPISGHRSVSWYQQTPGQGLQFLFEYFSETQRNKGNFPGRFSGRQFSNSRSEMNVSTLELGDSALYLCASSLNRQGGSETQYFGPGTRLLVL.

The rearrangement joins TRBV19 to TRBJ1-2, with unresolved D. Germline CDR1 is LNHDA and CDR2 is SQIVND (reference sequence). The CDR3 covers 14 residues. Trimming cost V 7 bases and J 6 bases, with 18 bases left between them. The CDR3 nucleotides are TGTGCCAGTAAAATCCGGGGTTCTATGAATGGCTACACCTTC. Translation: CASKIRGSMNGYTF.

J is TRBJ1-2 and V is TRBV7-2; D not resolved. The ends were cut back, 4 bases at V and 3 bases at J, with 9 bases in the middle. Germline CDR1 is SGHTA and CDR2 is FQGNSA. This CDR3 is 13 amino acids long. Here the CDR3 DNA reads TGTGCCAGCAGCTACTCGGAGGACTATGGCTACACCTTC. This encodes CASSYSEDYGYTF.

Only a few counts were recorded for this clone. DNA for the CDR3: TGTGCCAGCAGACCCAGGGCAGAGCAGTACTTC. Translation gives CASRPRAEQYF. The chain uses TRBV6-6 and TRBJ2-7; tentative D call: TRBD1 (5 bases). Between the trimmed V and J ends, which lost 6 bases and 7 bases, there was a span of 10 bases. Germline V gives CDR1 MNHNY, CDR2 SVGAGI (reference sequence). This CDR3 is built from 11 residues.

V usage is TRBV27 and J usage is TRBJ1-3; D possibly corresponds to TRBD1 (5 bases). This CDR3 is built from 13 residues. V lost 4 bases and J lost 4, with 8 bases in between. Germline CDR1 reads MNHEY; CDR2 reads SMNVEV (reference sequence). The CDR3 region is CASSSGGGNTIYF. CDR3 sequence (DNA): TGTGCCAGCAGTTCTGGGGGGGGAAACACCATATATTTT.

V is TRBV15 and J is TRBJ2-7, with no clear D. V was trimmed by 1 base and J by 2 bases, leaving 9 bases between them. The V gene's germline CDR1 is LNHNV and CDR2 YYDKDF (reference sequence). The CDR3 is made up of 14 amino acids. The CDR3 sequence is CATSRATATYEQYF. The CDR3 DNA reads TGTGCCACCAGCAGAGCTACCGCTACCTACGAGCAGTACTTC.

The gene calls are TRBV2 and TRBJ2-4, with D possibly called TRBD1 or TRBD2 (5 bases each). Germline V gene lookup returns CDR1 SNHLY and CDR2 FYNNEI. The length of the CDR3 is 16 residues. V lost 0 bases and J 2 bases, leaving 11 bases between the germline ends. In nucleotides, the CDR3 is TGTGCCAGCAGTGAAGCGCTTCGGGGCACCAAAAACATTCAGTACTTC. Its protein is CASSEALRGTKNIQYF.

The genes are TRBV30 and TRBJ1-5; D is possibly TRBD1 (5 bases). V was trimmed by 2 bases and J by 4 bases, leaving 12 bases between them. This CDR3 is built from 14 residues. CDR1 is GTSNPN, CDR2 SVGIG, per germline (reference sequence). CDR3 amino acids: CAWSTQGGNQPQHF. As DNA, the CDR3 is TGTGCCTGGAGTACCCAGGGAGGGAATCAGCCCCAGCATTTT.

The chain joins TRBV19 to TRBJ1-2, with 9 bases identical to TRBD1. Per germline, CDR1 LNHDA and CDR2 SQIVND (reference sequence). The CDR3 is made up of 16 amino acids. Trimming removed 6 bases from V and 0 bases from J; junction bases left unmatched: 8. The DNA of the CDR3 is TGTGCCAGTAGGACCGGGACAGGGCGCTCTAACTATGGCTACACCTTC. It encodes CASRTGTGRSNYGYTF. The full variable domain, its missing parts supplied by reference TRBV19 and TRBJ1-2, is DGGITQSPKYLFRKEGQNVTLSCEQNLNHDAMYWYRQDPGQGLRLIYYSQIVNDFQKGDIAEGYSVSREKKESFPLTVTSAQKNPTAFYLCASRTGTGRSNYGYTFGSGTRLTVV.

The chain carries TRBV6-1 and TRBJ2-7; D is perhaps TRBD2 (5 bases). V was pared by 8 bases and J by 3 bases, with 11 bases between. The CDR3 runs 12 residues. The germline V gene encodes CDR1 MNHNS and CDR2 SASEGT. Written as DNA, the CDR3 is TGTGCCAGCGAGGGAGACGTCTACGAGCAGTACTTC. This gives the protein CASEGDVYEQYF.

This clone was observed once. The V and J genes are TRBV19 and TRBJ1-2; possibly TRBD1 for D (5 bases). Germline CDR1 and CDR2: LNHDA and SQIVND (reference sequence). V was shortened by 5 bases and J by 4 bases, with 14 bases between the two germline ends. There are 14 residues in the CDR3. The CDR3 protein is CASSRSGGGYGYTF. CDR3 in DNA: TGTGCCAGTAGTCGGTCCGGGGGAGGCTATGGCTACACCTTC.

The V gene is TRBV7-8, the J gene TRBJ2-7, with D unresolved. The length of the CDR3 is 15 residues. Per the germline V gene, CDR1 is SGHVS and CDR2 is FQNEAQ. Trimming pared 1 base from V and 1 base from J, leaving 11 bases between. The DNA for the CDR3 is TGTGCCAGCAGCTTAGGACCGTTTGTATCCTACGAGCAGTACTTC. Amino acid sequence: CASSLGPFVSYEQYF.

This rearrangement joins TRBV2 to TRBJ2-7; D might be TRBD2 (5 bases). Germline assignment: CDR1 SNHLY and CDR2 FYNNEI. V lost 7 bases and J lost 4, with 14 bases in between. This CDR3 has 13 amino acids. CDR3: CASKSGEIYEQYF. CDR3 nucleotides: TGTGCCAGCAAGTCTGGGGAGATATACGAGCAGTACTTC. The full variable domain, in which reference TRBV2 and TRBJ2-7 provide the parts outside the CDR3, is EPEVTQTPSHQVTQMGQEVILRCVPISNHLYFYWYRQILGQKVEFLVSFYNNEISEKSEIFDDQFSVERPDGSNFTLKIRSTKLEDSAMYFCASKSGEIYEQYFGPGTRLTVT.